Each of the 5 T cell receptor beta chains below was sequenced from the same sample in a study of tumor-infiltrating lymphocytes in primary liver carcinoma. From around 20-30 mg of unsorted bulk tissue, DNA and RNA were co-extracted together. A constant-region primer served to make TCR beta cDNA from 500 to 550 ng total RNA. For TCR beta, libraries were produced by three nested multiplex PCR rounds using slightly modified ARM-PCR. The two initial PCR rounds, ten to eleven cycles each, used TRBV1-TRBV30 forward and C-beta reverse primers. TCRdb processed the multiplex PCR reads anew with MiXCR; each CDR3 protein has one entry. The sample shows 40,000 to 50,000 distinct CDR3 sequences, about 70% of them seen only once. The source material was liver tumor tissue from sampling region 3. The subset is: tumor region T3, left-lateral pole. These receptors were collected from a man aged 40-50 years with primary liver carcinoma and hepatitis B virus infection.

On this clonotype itself: Here the CDR3 omits its conserved ending phenylalanine or tryptophan, so a read error is the likely source. It is unclear where the CDR3 begins or ends on the DNA, so no DNA is shown, and the CDR3 is as TCRdb lists it. The rearrangement uses TRBV11-2 and TRBJ2-1; the table's D call, TRBD2, has no DNA check behind it. The CDR3 extends over 14 residues, inclusive of both ends. The V gene's germline CDR1 is SGHAT and CDR2 FQNNGV. CDR3 sequence reads: CASSPAAGGNERFS.

With respect to this clonotype: A junction end diverges from the germline sequence, so it may reflect a read error. The chain joins TRBV11-2 to TRBJ2-5; D may be TRBD2 (6 bases). Germline V CDR1 and CDR2: SGHAT, FQNNGV. CDR3 size: 16 residues. The CDR3 sequence: CTSSLGSSGPRGTQYF. The CDR3 DNA reads as TGTACCAGCAGCTTAGGGAGTAGCGGCCCGAGGGGGACCCAGTACTTC.

This clonotype was picked up many times. This chain joins TRBV5-1 and TRBJ2-7, with 10 bases matching TRBD2. Per germline, CDR1 SGHRS and CDR2 YFSETQ. The ends lost 4 bases at V and 6 bases at J; junction bases unmatched: 13. The CDR3 covers 16 residues. The CDR3 DNA is TGCGCCAGCAGCCCCGGGACTAGCGTACACGGTGGCGAGCAGTACTTC. It translates to CASSPGTSVHGGEQYF.

Comments on this clonotype: A junction end diverges from the germline sequence, so it may reflect a read error. This chain joins TRBV14 and TRBJ1-4, with a tentative D call TRBD1 (5 bases). CDR3 size: 15 residues. In germline, CDR1 is SGHDN, CDR2 FVKESK. CDR3 amino acids: CASSLLGATNEKLIF. CDR3 in DNA: TGTGCCAGCAGTCTACTCGGGGCAACTAATGAAAAACTGATTTTT.

The chain joins TRBV11-2 to TRBJ2-3, with D maybe TRBD2 (6 bases). The length of the CDR3 is 14 residues. Germline V gene lookup returns CDR1 SGHAT and CDR2 FQNNGV. CDR3: CTGGARKPADTQYF. The CDR3, as DNA: TGTACCGGAGGGGCACGGAAGCCTGCAGATACGCAGTATTTT.